These 16 T cell receptor beta chains were sequenced from one sample in a study of cytomegalovirus exposure and HLA in healthy donors. Libraries were prepared by immunoSEQ multiplex PCR; TCRdb keeps only in-frame clonotypes and omits some of them. The sample includes about 160,000 clones, roughly 86% of them seen just once. Sequencing was carried out using PBMCs. The receptors come from a man between 18 and 29 years old in good health and CMV-seropositive.

The chain is built from TRBV27 and TRBJ2-1; a weak D match, TRBD1 (5 bases). CDR3 size: 14 residues. V was shortened by 6 bases and J by 4 bases, with 13 bases between the two germline ends. Germline V lookup: CDR1 MNHEY, CDR2 SMNVEV (reference sequence). Written as DNA, the CDR3 is TGTGCCAGCAGCCTGGACAAGGATTACAATGAGCAGTTCTTC. Protein: CASSLDKDYNEQFF.

The chain carries TRBV7-2 and TRBJ2-5; D uncertain. The CDR3 spans 13 residues. V was clipped by 8 bases and J by 5 bases, with 15 bases between them. Germline-derived CDR1 and CDR2 are SGHTA and FQGNSA. The CDR3 DNA follows: TGTGCCAGCGGTCCTGGCCCGAGGGAGACCCAGTACTTC. Translation: CASGPGPRETQYF.

The chain has TRBV10-3 and TRBJ2-1; 10 bases are shared with TRBD2. This CDR3 is built from 19 residues. Trimming cost V 4 bases and J 4 bases; bases outside gene matches: 16. Per the germline V gene, CDR1 is ENHRY and CDR2 is SYGVKD. CDR3 amino acids: CAISGGDQREGLGYNEQFF. As DNA, the CDR3 is TGTGCCATCAGTGGGGGTGATCAGCGGGAGGGTCTGGGATACAATGAGCAGTTCTTC.

The chain joins TRBV10-3 to TRBJ2-7; TRBD2 matches 7 bases. CDR1 and CDR2 (germline): ENHRY, SYGVKD. V lost 3 bases and J lost 6; bases outside the gene matches: 5. This CDR3 comprises 13 residues. The CDR3 DNA reads as TGTGCCATCAGTGACCAGCGGGATAGCGAGCAGTACTTC. Residues: CAISDQRDSEQYF.

The chain recombines TRBV28 with TRBJ1-3; a weak D match, TRBD1 (6 bases). The CDR3 covers 19 residues. Trimming cost V 7 bases and J 4 bases, with 29 bases left between them. CDR1 is MDHEN and CDR2 is SYDVKM in the germline V gene. The CDR3 nucleotides are TGTGCCAGCAAAACAGGCTTCCGGGACACAAGATCCCGGGGAAACACCATATATTTT. Translated: CASKTGFRDTRSRGNTIYF. Looking up the rest from reference TRBV28 and TRBJ1-3 gives the full variable domain: DVKVTQSSRYLVKRTGEKVFLECVQDMDHENMFWYRQDPGLGLRLIYFSYDVKMKEKGDIPEGYSVSREKKERFSLILESASTNQTSMYLCASKTGFRDTRSRGNTIYFGEGSWLTVV.

This chain links TRBV6-1 with TRBJ2-1, with 7 positions matching TRBD2. This CDR3 has 15 residues. J lost 5 bases, V lost 9 bases, and 13 bases had no gene match. CDR1 MNHNS and CDR2 SASEGT come from the germline V gene. The CDR3 DNA reads TGTGCCAGGCCCGGCGGGGGAGGGAGGGACAATGAGCAGTTCTTC. It specifies CARPGGGGRDNEQFF.

The V gene is TRBV13, the J gene TRBJ1-1; D call uncertain. The CDR3 sequence is 16 residues long. V shed 0 bases and J shed 1 base, with 12 bases lying between them. The germline gives CDR1 PRHDT, CDR2 FYEKMQ (reference sequence). The CDR3 sequence is CASSLGQLTKNTEAFF. The CDR3 region has the DNA TGTGCCAGCAGCTTAGGACAGCTAACGAAGAACACTGAAGCTTTCTTT.

The chain has TRBV27 and TRBJ2-1; 10 positions match TRBD1. The CDR3 sequence is 16 residues long. Germline CDR1 is MNHEY and CDR2 is SMNVEV (reference sequence). V lost 7 bases to trimming and J lost 6 bases; unmatched junction nucleotides: 12. CDR3 sequence: CASKPIPGQGTNEQFF. The CDR3 DNA follows: TGTGCCAGCAAACCTATACCGGGACAGGGGACCAATGAGCAGTTCTTC.

The chain combines TRBV5-4 with TRBJ2-3; the match to TRBD2 covers 7 bases. The CDR3 contains 16 residues. Germline loops: CDR1 SGHNT, CDR2 YYREEE (reference sequence). The trim removed 1 base at V and 2 bases at J, leaving 7 bases unmatched. Here the CDR3 DNA reads TGTGCCAGCAGCTTGCTTGTGGGGACTATCACAGATACGCAGTATTTT. This encodes CASSLLVGTITDTQYF. Full variable domain (remainder filled in from reference TRBV5-4 and TRBJ2-3): ETGVTQSPTHLIKTRGQQVTLRCSSQSGHNTVSWYQQALGQGPQFIFQYYREEENGRGNFPPRFSGLQFPNYSSELNVNALELDDSALYLCASSLLVGTITDTQYFGPGTRLTVL.

The gene calls are TRBV5-6 and TRBJ2-7, with 12 bases fitting TRBD1. Germline assignment: CDR1 SGHDT and CDR2 YYEEEE. The ends lost 0 bases at V and 6 bases at J; junction bases unmatched: 4. The CDR3 length is 15 residues. The CDR3 coding sequence is TGTGCCAGCAGCTTGGGTGGGACAGGGGGCGGCGAGCAGTACTTC. The encoded protein is CASSLGGTGGGEQYF.

V and J are TRBV23-1 and TRBJ2-2, with unresolved D. TRBV23-1 is designated an ORF whose function remains uncertain. Trimming left V 3 bases short and J 0 bases short, with 5 bases between. This CDR3 contains 14 residues. This CDR3 is CASSHISNTGELFF. Here the CDR3 DNA reads TGCGCCAGCAGTCACATTTCGAACACCGGGGAGCTGTTTTTT.

This chain links TRBV5-1 with TRBJ1-3; D is unclear. CDR1 and CDR2 (germline): SGHRS, YFSETQ. Trimming left V 0 bases short and J 0 bases short, with 19 bases between. The CDR3 contains 19 residues. The CDR3 nucleotides read TGCGCCAGCAGCTTGGCCCCCCAGTTGGCGGGATTCTCTGGAAACACCATATATTTT. It yields the protein CASSLAPQLAGFSGNTIYF.

This chain uses TRBV18 with TRBJ2-2; 7 bases agree with TRBD2. This CDR3 has 14 residues. Germline assignment: CDR1 KGHSH and CDR2 LQKENI. The J segment lost 6 bases and the V segment lost 6 bases, leaving 7 bases of the junction unmatched. The CDR3 loop is CASSSRGSSGELFF. Here the CDR3 DNA reads TGTGCCAGCTCCTCCCGCGGGAGTTCCGGGGAGCTGTTTTTT. The complete variable domain, with remaining parts taken from reference TRBV18 and TRBJ2-2, reads NAGVMQNPRHLVRRRGQEARLRCSPMKGHSHVYWYRQLPEEGLKFMVYLQKENIIDESGMPKERFSAEFPKEGPSILRIQQVVRGDSAAYFCASSSRGSSGELFFGEGSRLTVL.

V and J are TRBV2 and TRBJ2-7; 11 bases agree with TRBD1. V shed 6 bases, J shed 7 bases, and the junction held 8 bases outside the gene matches. Germline CDR1 and CDR2: SNHLY and FYNNEI. The CDR3 contains 14 residues. The CDR3 DNA sequence: TGTGCCAGCAGCGGACAGGGGGCTTTAAGGGAGCAGTACTTC. Amino acids: CASSGQGALREQYF.

V is TRBV5-1 and J is TRBJ2-2, with a weak D call TRBD2 (6 bases). The CDR3 contains 15 residues. V lost 4 bases, J lost 8 bases, and 18 bases lay in between. Per germline, CDR1 SGHRS and CDR2 YFSETQ. Written as DNA, the CDR3 is TGCGCCAGCAGCCTCGGTCCGGGAGAAACGGGGGAGCTGTTTTTT. This gives the protein CASSLGPGETGELFF.

This chain links TRBV5-1 with TRBJ2-7, with 12 bases fitting TRBD1. The J segment lost 3 bases and the V segment lost 0 bases, leaving 13 bases of the junction unmatched. Per the germline V gene, CDR1 is SGHRS and CDR2 is YFSETQ. There are 19 residues in the CDR3. This CDR3 reads CASSLEGGQGALGYYEQYF. CDR3 nucleotide sequence: TGCGCCAGCAGCTTGGAGGGGGGACAGGGGGCGCTAGGCTACTACGAGCAGTACTTC.